The rows below give T cell receptor beta chains drawn from one sample of a study of technical replicates of blood from a few donors. The protocol was immunoSEQ multiplex PCR, while the TCRdb copy is restricted to in-frame clones and leaves out a portion. The sample lists over 55,000 clones, about 89% occurring once. Input material: PBMCs. The receptors come from a human donor in good health. Some clones in this sample may be carry-over from other donors' samples. Each CDR3 is given with its conserved first and last residue. The D gene is left open where the match is weak. Clone size is not always given. Where it is, it says once, few, many or a class for expanded clones.

j_call d_call clone_size v_call cdr3_nt cdr3_aa
TRBJ2-7 TRBD1 - TRBV4-3 TGCGCCAGCAGCCAAGGACAGGGGTACTCCTACGAGCAGTACTTC CASSQGQGYSYEQYF
TRBJ2-7 TRBD1 - TRBV7-7 TGTGCCAGCAGCTTAGAACAGGGGCGAGAGCAGTACTTC CASSLEQGREQYF
TRBJ1-1 TRBD1 - TRBV4-3 TGCGCCAGCAGCCAAGATCTCAGGGGGCGAGGGAACACTGAAGCTTTCTTT CASSQDLRGRGNTEAFF
TRBJ1-1 - - TRBV18 TGTGCCAGCTCACCTACGTGGGCGGGGGACACTGAAGCTTTCTTT CASSPTWAGDTEAFF
TRBJ2-7 - - TRBV18 TGTGCCAGCTCACCACCGGCCAGCTACGAGCAGTACTTC CASSPPASYEQYF
TRBJ2-2 - - TRBV15 TGTGCCACCAGCAGAGATCGACAGACCGTCACCGGGGAGCTGTTTTTT CATSRDRQTVTGELFF
TRBJ1-1 - - TRBV7-2 TGTGCCAGCAGCTTATTAAGAACTATGAACACTGAAGCTTTCTTT CASSLLRTMNTEAFF
TRBJ2-5 TRBD1 - TRBV5-5 TGTGCCAGCAGCTTTGGGACAGGGGCGGAGACCCAGTACTTC CASSFGTGAETQYF
TRBJ2-3 TRBD1 - TRBV2 TGTGCCAGCAGTGACGACAGGGCTGCCCCAGATACGCAGTATTTT CASSDDRAAPDTQYF
TRBJ2-7 TRBD1 - TRBV27 TGTGCCAGCAGTCCCCAGACAGGGCCCTACGAGCAGTACTTC CASSPQTGPYEQYF
TRBJ2-7 - - TRBV7-6 TGTGCCAGCAGCTTAGGGACACTAAACTCCGTCTACGAGCAGTACTTC CASSLGTLNSVYEQYF
TRBJ1-4 - - TRBV6-1 TGTGCCAGCAGTACTCCGGGGAGGGGCCAAGAAAAACTGTTTTTT CASSTPGRGQEKLFF
TRBJ2-1 - - TRBV5-1 TGCGCCAGCAGCTTCATGGAGAGCTCCTACAATGAGCAGTTCTTC CASSFMESSYNEQFF
TRBJ2-2 - few TRBV19 TGTGCCAGTAGTATTTTCACGGGACTGTCAAACACCGGGGAGCTGTTTTTT CASSIFTGLSNTGELFF
TRBJ1-1 - once TRBV11-1 TGTGCCAGCAGCTTAAAGAGTATGAACACTGAAGCTTTCTTT CASSLKSMNTEAFF
TRBJ1-3 - - TRBV11-2 TGTGCCAGCAGCAAGACAGCTTTTCTATCTGGAAACACCATATATTTT CASSKTAFLSGNTIYF
TRBJ2-3 - - TRBV6-5 TGTGCCAGCAGTTACTCGTGGGGGGTGGAAGGTACGCAGTATTTT CASSYSWGVEGTQYF
TRBJ1-5 - - TRBV7-9 TGTGCCAGCAGCTTGACAGGAGATAATCAGCCCCAGCATTTT CASSLTGDNQPQHF
TRBJ2-7 TRBD1 - TRBV5-1 TGCGCCAGCAGCTTGGGGGGGACAGGGTCGGGGAAGGTCGAGCAGTACTTC CASSLGGTGSGKVEQYF
TRBJ2-7 TRBD2 - TRBV27 TGTGCCAGCAGTTTACGTTGGGTGCAACCGGGACTAGGGGGTCTGAGGGAGCAGTACTTC CASSLRWVQPGLGGLREQYF
TRBJ1-2 TRBD1 - TRBV27 TGTGCCAGCAGTTTGACAGGGGACTATGGCTACACCTTC CASSLTGDYGYTF
TRBJ1-1 TRBD1 - TRBV5-6 TGTGCCAGCAGCTCGACAGGGGATCTGAACACTGAAGCTTTCTTT CASSSTGDLNTEAFF
TRBJ2-5 TRBD2 - TRBV5-4 TGTGCCAGCAGCCCCACCCCTAGCGGGGAAGAGACCCAGTACTTC CASSPTPSGEETQYF
TRBJ1-1 - few TRBV7-2 TGTGCCAGCAGCCCAATTCACAAGACTGAAGCTTTCTTT CASSPIHKTEAFF
TRBJ2-3 - - TRBV9 TGTGCCAGCAGCGTAGTCCCGACTTACACAGATACGCAGTATTTT CASSVVPTYTDTQYF